The entry below gives a single TCR beta chain sequence along with its context. The data are from a study of blood T cell repertoires in COVID-19. Study-wide context: The United States, Italy and Spain supplied acute and convalescent COVID-19 samples. PBMCs, B-cell-depleted T cells, or T cells were the source of the cDNA or gDNA that made up the material.

The cohort comprised adults aged about 18 to 100 years residing in under 30 US areas. This CDR3 is 14 amino acids long. Trimming removed 2 bases at V and 5 bases at J, with 12 bases between. Germline assignment: CDR1 MGHDK and CDR2 SYGVNS. Assay: immunoSEQ multiplex PCR; the TCRdb copy retains only in-frame clones and omits some. The table includes around 300,000 clones, about 87% detected once. This receptor was obtained from a woman aged 45 to 65 who had recovered from COVID-19. The rearrangement joins TRBV25-1 to TRBJ2-5, with D possibly TRBD2 on 5 matching bases. Sequencing was carried out using PBMCs or T cells enriched from blood (not recorded which). The CDR3 nucleotides are TGTGCCAGCAGTGAACGGGAACTCCCGGAGACCCAGTACTTC. Translated, it gives CASSERELPETQYF.